This TCR beta chain was sequenced in a study of regulatory T cells in long-lasting Graves disease. Across the study: Antithyroid drug intake by newly diagnosed Graves' patients had lasted under 3 months.

Broader study findings: Rather than thyroid tissue, only peripheral blood underwent study. Among samples with persistent disease, TRBV28, TRBJ1-2 and TRBJ2-5 were favored.

The time point: newly diagnosed GD, antithyroid drugs for less than 3 months. Extracted RNA from PBMCs served as the source of the TCR library. The CDR3 consists of 14 residues. The germline V gene has CDR1 MDHEN and CDR2 SYDVKM. Trimming took off 2 bases at V and 6 bases at J, with 14 bases between the two ends. This clonotype was observed many times. Its specificity is not known. Building the TCR beta libraries relied on iRepertoire HTBI primers, and CDR3 regions underwent Arm-PCR. MiXCR was run by TCRdb on the multiplex PCR reads, yielding one entry per CDR3 protein. The sample has a few hundred thousand distinct CDR3 sequences, roughly a fifth seen once; the top ten hold approximately 12%. The same sample was also used in a study of T cells in Graves' hyperthyroidism and ophthalmopathy. That study adds: Diagnostic assessment was based on clinical symptoms, serum thyroxine and TRAb, thyroid ultrasound and orbital computed tomography.

The specimen was peripheral blood mononuclear cells (PBMCs), collected at new diagnosis, from a patient treated with antithyroid drugs. The V and J genes are TRBV28 and TRBJ2-7; D not resolved. This receptor was taken from a woman aged 25-40 years with Graves disease. CDR3 sequence: CASSLGRNSGEQYF. DNA of the CDR3: TGTGCCAGCAGTTTAGGGCGGAACTCTGGCGAGCAGTACTTC. Based on the CDR3 plus reference TRBV28 and TRBJ2-7, the full variable domain is DVKVTQSSRYLVKRTGEKVFLECVQDMDHENMFWYRQDPGLGLRLIYFSYDVKMKEKGDIPEGYSVSREKKERFSLILESASTNQTSMYLCASSLGRNSGEQYFGPGTRLTVT.